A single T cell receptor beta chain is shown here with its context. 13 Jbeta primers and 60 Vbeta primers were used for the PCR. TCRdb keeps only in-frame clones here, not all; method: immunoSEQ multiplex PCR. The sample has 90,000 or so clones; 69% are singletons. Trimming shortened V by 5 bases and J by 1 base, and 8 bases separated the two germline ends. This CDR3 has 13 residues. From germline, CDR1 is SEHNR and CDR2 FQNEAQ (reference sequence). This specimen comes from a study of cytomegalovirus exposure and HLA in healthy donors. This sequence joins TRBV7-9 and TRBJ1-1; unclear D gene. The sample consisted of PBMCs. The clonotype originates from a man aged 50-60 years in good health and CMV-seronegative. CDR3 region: CASSRQWNTEAFF. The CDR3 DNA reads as TGTGCCAGCAGCCGTCAGTGGAACACTGAAGCTTTCTTT.